Presented here are 18 T cell receptor beta chains from one specimen sequenced in a study of blood T cell repertoires in COVID-19. Profiling relied on immunoSEQ multiplex PCR, and the TCRdb table lists in-frame clones only, not all of them. The sample lists roughly 110,000 clones; roughly 84% were seen once. The sample taken for sequencing was peripheral blood. The receptors originated from a woman between 65 and 79 years old who had recovered from COVID-19.

The chain employs TRBV7-2 and TRBJ2-1; unclear D gene. V lost 3 bases and J lost 3, with 9 bases in between. The CDR3 spans 14 residues. Germline lookup yields CDR1 SGHTA and CDR2 FQGNSA. The CDR3 sequence: CASSLRRSYNEQFF. In DNA form, the CDR3 reads TGTGCCAGCAGCTTGAGGCGCAGCTACAATGAGCAGTTCTTC.

The CDR3 loop reads CASSLEWRREQNTGELFF. The CDR3 DNA reads TGTGCCAGCAGCTTAGAGTGGAGGAGGGAACAAAACACCGGGGAGCTGTTTTTT. The J gene is TRBJ2-2, the V gene TRBV7-9, with D possibly TRBD2 on 6 matching bases. V gave up 1 base and J gave up 2 bases, with 17 bases separating them. The CDR3 spans 18 residues. Germline V gives CDR1 SEHNR, CDR2 FQNEAQ (reference sequence). Filled out from reference TRBV7-9 and TRBJ2-2, the complete variable domain reads DTGVSQNPRHKITKRGQNVTFRCDPISEHNRLYWYRQTLGQGPEFLTYFQNEAQLEKSRLLSDRFSAERPKGSFSTLEIQRTEQGDSAMYLCASSLEWRREQNTGELFFGEGSRLTVL.

The V and J genes are TRBV13 and TRBJ1-2, with D possibly matching TRBD1 (6 bases). CDR1 PRHDT and CDR2 FYEKMQ come from the germline V gene (reference sequence). This CDR3 is 13 amino acids long. V shed 1 base and J shed 9 bases, with 12 bases lying between them. CDR3 amino acids: CASSLAGTRSYTF. The DNA of the CDR3 is TGTGCCAGCAGCTTAGCGGGGACACGGAGCTACACCTTC. The full variable domain, completed using reference TRBV13 and TRBJ1-2, is AAGVIQSPRHLIKEKRETATLKCYPIPRHDTVYWYQQGPGQDPQFLISFYEKMQSDKGSIPDRFSAQQFSDYHSELNMSSLELGDSALYFCASSLAGTRSYTFGSGTRLTVV.

The J gene is TRBJ1-2, the V gene TRBV19; 9 bases align to TRBD1. CDR1 is LNHDA and CDR2 is SQIVND in the germline V gene (reference sequence). This CDR3 spans 14 amino acids. V was pared by 6 bases and J by 1 base, with 3 bases of the junction left unmatched. Here the CDR3 reads CASRTGGYNYGYTF. The CDR3 coding sequence is TGTGCCAGTAGAACAGGGGGCTATAACTATGGCTACACCTTC.

The sample holds one count of this clone. This rearrangement joins TRBV28 to TRBJ2-1; D unresolved. The CDR3 runs to 14 residues. Germline values: CDR1 MDHEN, CDR2 SYDVKM. Between the trimmed V and J ends, which lost 7 bases and 9 bases, there was a span of 19 bases. CDR3 residues: CASTTILSRGEQFF. Written as DNA, the CDR3 is TGTGCCAGCACGACCATCCTAAGCCGCGGTGAGCAGTTCTTC.

The rearrangement uses TRBV21-1 and TRBJ2-4; TRBD2 reflects the table's D call only, with no check against the DNA. TRBV21-1 is classified as a pseudogene. The CDR3 contains 16 residues. In nucleotides, the CDR3 is TGTGCCAGCAGCAACCGACGGAGACTCACCAAAAACATTCAGTACTTC. This encodes CASSNRRRLTKNIQYF.

This clone came up a few times. The chain is built from TRBV30 and TRBJ2-6, with D hard to call. Trimming stripped 1 base from V and 3 bases from J, with 4 bases between. CDR1 GTSNPN and CDR2 SVGIG come from the germline V gene (reference sequence). This CDR3 has 13 residues. The CDR3 spells CAWSGLGANVLTF. The CDR3 DNA is TGTGCCTGGAGTGGGCTTGGGGCCAACGTCCTGACTTTC.

V gene TRBV9 combines with J gene TRBJ2-3; TRBD2 matches at 10 bases. V dropped 1 base and J dropped 3; count of bases not matched to a gene: 5. The CDR3 runs 16 residues. In germline, CDR1 is SGDLS, CDR2 YYNGEE. The CDR3 reads CASSVPLAGVTDTQYF. The DNA of the CDR3 is TGTGCCAGCAGCGTACCCCTAGCGGGAGTTACAGATACGCAGTATTTT.

This clone came up once. The rearrangement links TRBV10-2 to TRBJ2-7; TRBD1 matches at 7 bases. V gave up 5 bases and J gave up 5 bases; unmatched junction bases: 3. Germline V CDR1 and CDR2: WSHSY, SAAADI. This CDR3 spans 12 amino acids. CDR3 sequence (DNA): TGCGCCAGCAGTATAACAGGGGACGAGCAGTACTTC. Residues: CASSITGDEQYF.

The chain uses TRBV5-1 and TRBJ2-1, with 9 bases fitting TRBD2. Germline V gives CDR1 SGHRS, CDR2 YFSETQ. The CDR3 contains 15 residues. Germline trimming cut 0 bases from V and 9 bases from J; bases unmatched to any gene: 7. The CDR3 nucleotides read TGCGCCAGCAGCTTGGCTCCCGGGACTAGCATTGAGCAGTTCTTC. It codes for CASSLAPGTSIEQFF.

The chain carries TRBV11-1 and TRBJ2-7; TRBD1 might be the D (5 bases). V was cut by 2 bases and J by 4 bases, with 9 bases left in between. CDR1 SGHAT and CDR2 FQDESV come from the germline V gene (reference sequence). The CDR3 contains 13 residues. The CDR3 protein is CASSLTTAYEQYF. CDR3 DNA: TGTGCCAGCAGCTTAACGACAGCATACGAGCAGTACTTC.

The rearrangement joins TRBV7-9 to TRBJ1-2, with 11 bases identical to TRBD1. J gave up 1 base and V 5 bases, and 15 bases lay outside the gene matches. This CDR3 has 19 amino acids. Germline lookup yields CDR1 SEHNR and CDR2 FQNEAQ (reference sequence). CDR3 nucleotide sequence: TGTGCCAGCAGCCTCCAGCGGTGGACAGGGGGCGGTATTAACTATGGCTACACCTTC. Translation gives CASSLQRWTGGGINYGYTF.

The rearrangement uses TRBV6-5 and TRBJ2-5, with D hard to call. V was clipped by 9 bases and J by 2 bases, with 10 bases between them. Germline V gives CDR1 MNHEY, CDR2 SVGAGI. CDR3 length: 12 amino acids. Here the CDR3 reads CASGKLQETQYF. CDR3 nucleotides: TGTGCCAGTGGCAAGTTACAAGAGACCCAGTACTTC.

The V call is TRBV6-5, the J call TRBJ2-7; 9 bases are shared with TRBD1. This CDR3 is 15 amino acids long. Germline V gene data show CDR1 as MNHEY and CDR2 as SVGAGI. Germline trimming cut 8 bases from V and 2 bases from J; bases unmatched to any gene: 10. The CDR3 is CASGPGTGFPYEQYF. In DNA form, the CDR3 reads TGTGCCAGCGGACCCGGGACAGGGTTCCCCTACGAGCAGTACTTC.

The rearrangement links TRBV25-1 to TRBJ1-5; a weak D match, TRBD1 (6 bases). Germline CDR1 and CDR2: MGHDK and SYGVNS. V shed 4 bases and J shed 6 bases, with 10 bases lying between them. CDR3 length equals 13 residues. In DNA, the CDR3 is TGTGCCAGCAGTGGGGCAGGGGCTCAGCCCCAGCATTTT. Amino acids: CASSGAGAQPQHF.

The CDR3 region has the DNA TGTGCCAGTAGTATGAGATCGGGGGGCGCCGATCAGCCCCAGCATTTT. It translates to CASSMRSGGADQPQHF. This chain joins TRBV19 and TRBJ1-5; perhaps TRBD1 as D (6 bases). V dropped 3 bases and J dropped 5 bases, with 17 bases sitting between them. Germline V lookup: CDR1 LNHDA, CDR2 SQIVND (reference sequence). This CDR3 spans 16 amino acids.

The chain is built from TRBV30 and TRBJ1-2, with D hard to call. The CDR3 is made up of 12 amino acids. Germline lookup yields CDR1 GTSNPN and CDR2 SVGIG (reference sequence). V was clipped by 0 bases and J by 3 bases, with 5 bases between them. The CDR3 DNA reads TGTGCCTGGAGTGTGGCAGACTATGGCTACACCTTC. This encodes CAWSVADYGYTF.

The chain has TRBV7-2 and TRBJ2-2; D is ambiguous. The germline V gene has CDR1 SGHTA and CDR2 FQGNSA. Trimming shortened V by 0 bases and J by 1 base, and 9 bases separated the two germline ends. The CDR3 has 16 residues. The CDR3, as DNA: TGTGCCAGCAGCTTAGCGCAGGCTGAGAACACCGGGGAGCTGTTTTTT. It is translated as CASSLAQAENTGELFF.